This T cell receptor beta chain was captured in a study of T cell repertoires in cytomegalovirus infection. This clonotype was recorded only once. The target antigen is unknown. Germline V gene lookup returns CDR1 DFQATT and CDR2 SNEGSKA (reference sequence). J gave up 5 bases and V 6 bases, and 8 bases lay outside the gene matches. The CDR3 consists of 14 residues. One entry per CDR3 protein results from TCRdb running MiXCR on the reads. This table has roughly 500,000 distinct CDR3 sequences, about 33% appearing once. This receptor was obtained from a human donor in good health (CMV status not recorded). Some clones in this sample may be carry-over from other donors' samples. V is TRBV20-1 and J is TRBJ2-5; TRBD2 matches at 11 bases. This sample comprised cultured PBMCs, obtained from culture after CMV antigen stimulation. In DNA form, the CDR3 reads TGCAGTGCCGATACTAGCGGGAGCCTTGAGACCCAGTACTTC. This gives the protein CSADTSGSLETQYF.